A selection of T cell receptor beta chains follows, all from one sample in a study of shared clonotypes between healthy human individuals. Clones were sequenced by immunoSEQ multiplex PCR, and TCRdb holds only the in-frame ones, with some missing. This sample has under 2.5 million clones, with approximately 90% found just once. Sequencing was carried out using naive CD4+ T cells from PBMCs. The receptor source for this set is a man aged 18 to 29 in good health. Some clones in this sample may be carry-over from other donors' samples. Each CDR3 is given with its conserved first and last residue. Fields, in order: CDR3 length, J gene, clone size, V gene, D gene, CDR3 protein, CDR3 DNA. A D gene is named only where the DNA matches it firmly. The size of a clone is reported for some rows only, either as once, few or many, or as a class for expanded clones.

>16|TRBJ1-2|.|TRBV18|.
CASSPSGNRVNYGYTF
TGTGCCAGCTCACCGTCTGGGAACAGGGTCAACTATGGCTACACCTTC
>13|TRBJ1-2|.|TRBV6-6|.
CASSYGTGFGYTF
TGTGCCAGCAGTTACGGAACAGGGTTTGGCTACACCTTC
>15|TRBJ2-5|.|TRBV5-4|TRBD1
CASSLLGQQKETQYF
TGTGCCAGCAGCTTGTTGGGACAGCAGAAAGAGACCCAGTACTTC
>15|TRBJ2-7|.|TRBV15|TRBD2
CATSQRGGPTGEQYF
TGTGCCACCAGCCAGCGGGGGGGCCCGACAGGGGAGCAGTACTTC
>15|TRBJ2-5|.|TRBV4-2|.
CASSQDQAGVGTQYF
TGTGCCAGCAGCCAAGATCAGGCAGGAGTTGGGACCCAGTACTTC
>16|TRBJ1-5|.|TRBV5-5|.
CASSTGPNPSNQPQHF
TGTGCCAGCAGCACGGGACCCAATCCGAGCAATCAGCCCCAGCATTTT
>15|TRBJ2-1|.|TRBV9|.
CASSPRVWSYNEQFF
TGTGCCAGCAGCCCTAGGGTCTGGTCTTACAATGAGCAGTTCTTC
>14|TRBJ1-5|once|TRBV10-3|.
CAISDRGGNQPQHF
TGTGCCATCAGTGATCGGGGGGGCAATCAGCCCCAGCATTTT
>13|TRBJ2-5|.|TRBV28|.
CASIPLGQETQYF
TGTGCCAGCATCCCCCTGGGGCAAGAGACCCAGTACTTC
>17|TRBJ2-1|.|TRBV7-6|TRBD2
CASSPTHLAGGGMGQFF
TGTGCCAGCAGCCCTACCCACCTAGCGGGGGGGGGTATGGGGCAGTTCTTC
>14|TRBJ1-5|few|TRBV30|.
CAWAHRSGNQPQHF
TGTGCCTGGGCACACCGGAGTGGCAATCAGCCCCAGCATTTT
>10|TRBJ2-7|.|TRBV20-1|.
CSAREPAQYF
TGCAGTGCTAGGGAACCAGCGCAGTACTTC
>16|TRBJ2-2|.|TRBV2|TRBD2
CAILRGASGSPGELFF
TGTGCAATCCTGAGGGGGGCTAGCGGGAGCCCCGGGGAGCTGTTTTTT
>15|TRBJ2-5|.|TRBV7-3|TRBD2
CASSAREAGPETQYF
TGTGCCAGCAGCGCCAGGGAAGCGGGGCCTGAGACCCAGTACTTC